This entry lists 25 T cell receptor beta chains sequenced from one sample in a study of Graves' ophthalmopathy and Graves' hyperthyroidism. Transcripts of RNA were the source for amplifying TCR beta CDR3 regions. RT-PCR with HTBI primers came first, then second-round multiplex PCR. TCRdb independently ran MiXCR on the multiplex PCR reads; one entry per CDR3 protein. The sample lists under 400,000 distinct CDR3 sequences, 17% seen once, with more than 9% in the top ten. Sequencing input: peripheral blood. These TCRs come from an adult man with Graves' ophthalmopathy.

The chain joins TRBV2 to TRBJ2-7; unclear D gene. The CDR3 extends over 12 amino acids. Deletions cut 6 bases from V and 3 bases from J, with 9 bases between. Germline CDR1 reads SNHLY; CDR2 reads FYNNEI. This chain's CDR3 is CASSVDHYEQYF. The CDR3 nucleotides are TGTGCCAGCAGCGTTGACCACTACGAGCAGTACTTC.

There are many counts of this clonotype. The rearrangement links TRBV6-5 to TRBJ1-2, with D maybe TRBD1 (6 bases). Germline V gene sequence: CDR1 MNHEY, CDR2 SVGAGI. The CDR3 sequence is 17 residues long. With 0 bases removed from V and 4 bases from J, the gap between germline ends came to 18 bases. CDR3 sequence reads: CASSYSLPQGGGYGYTF. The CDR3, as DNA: TGTGCCAGCAGTTACTCCCTCCCCCAGGGAGGGGGCTATGGCTACACCTTC.

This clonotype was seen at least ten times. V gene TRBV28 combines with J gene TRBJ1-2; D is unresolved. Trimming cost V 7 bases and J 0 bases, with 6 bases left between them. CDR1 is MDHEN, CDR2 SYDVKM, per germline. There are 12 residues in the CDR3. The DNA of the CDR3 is TGTGCCAGCAAGAATCCTAACTATGGCTACACCTTC. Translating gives CASKNPNYGYTF.

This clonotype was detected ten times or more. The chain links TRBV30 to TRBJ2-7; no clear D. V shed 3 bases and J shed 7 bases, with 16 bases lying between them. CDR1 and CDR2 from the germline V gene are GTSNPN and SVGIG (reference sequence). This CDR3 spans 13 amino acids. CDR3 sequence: CAWRKDGPREQYF. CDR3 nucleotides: TGTGCCTGGAGGAAGGACGGGCCGAGGGAGCAGTACTTC. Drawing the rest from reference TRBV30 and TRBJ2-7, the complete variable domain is SQTIHQWPATLVQPVGSPLSLECTVEGTSNPNLYWYRQAAGRGLQLLFYSVGIGQISSEVPQNLSASRPQDRQFILSSKKLLLSDSGFYLCAWRKDGPREQYFGPGTRLTVT.

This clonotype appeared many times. CDR3 in DNA: TGTGCCACCACGACGTTCCGGGGGTATGGCTACACCTTC. Its translation is CATTTFRGYGYTF. This rearrangement joins TRBV27 to TRBJ1-2, with a possible D match to TRBD1 (5 bases). V gave up 10 bases and J gave up 5 bases, with 17 bases separating them. In germline, CDR1 is MNHEY, CDR2 SMNVEV (reference sequence). The CDR3 spans 13 residues.

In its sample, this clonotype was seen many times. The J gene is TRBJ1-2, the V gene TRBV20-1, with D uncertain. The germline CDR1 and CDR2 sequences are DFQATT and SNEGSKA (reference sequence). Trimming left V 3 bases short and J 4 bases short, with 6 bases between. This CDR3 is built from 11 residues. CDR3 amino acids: CSARDSYGYTF. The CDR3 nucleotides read TGCAGTGCTAGGGACTCCTATGGCTACACCTTC.

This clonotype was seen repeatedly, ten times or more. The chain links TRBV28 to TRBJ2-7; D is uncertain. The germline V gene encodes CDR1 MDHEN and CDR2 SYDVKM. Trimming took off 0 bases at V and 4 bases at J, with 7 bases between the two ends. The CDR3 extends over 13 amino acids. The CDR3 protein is CASSLWSGYEQYF. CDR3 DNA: TGTGCCAGCAGTTTATGGTCCGGGTACGAGCAGTACTTC.

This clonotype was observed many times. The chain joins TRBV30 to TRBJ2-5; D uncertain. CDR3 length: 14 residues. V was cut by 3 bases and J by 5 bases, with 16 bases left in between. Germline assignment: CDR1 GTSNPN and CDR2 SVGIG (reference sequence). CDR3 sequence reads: CAWRPAPARETQYF. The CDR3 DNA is TGTGCCTGGAGACCCGCTCCGGCTCGGGAGACCCAGTACTTC. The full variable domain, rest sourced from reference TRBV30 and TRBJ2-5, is SQTIHQWPATLVQPVGSPLSLECTVEGTSNPNLYWYRQAAGRGLQLLFYSVGIGQISSEVPQNLSASRPQDRQFILSSKKLLLSDSGFYLCAWRPAPARETQYFGPGTRLLVL.

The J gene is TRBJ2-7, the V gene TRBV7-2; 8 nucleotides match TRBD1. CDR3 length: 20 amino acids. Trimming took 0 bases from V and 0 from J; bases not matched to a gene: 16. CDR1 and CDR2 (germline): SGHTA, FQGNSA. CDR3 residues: CASSLALGRGPVRSSYEQYF. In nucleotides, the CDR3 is TGTGCCAGCAGCTTAGCGTTAGGCAGGGGGCCCGTCCGAAGCTCCTACGAGCAGTACTTC.

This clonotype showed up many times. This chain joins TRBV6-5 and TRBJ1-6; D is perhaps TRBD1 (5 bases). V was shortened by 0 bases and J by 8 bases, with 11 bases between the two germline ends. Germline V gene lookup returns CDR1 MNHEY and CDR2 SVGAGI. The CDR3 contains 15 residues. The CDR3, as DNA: TGTGCCAGCAGTTACTCAGGGACGGGAGATTCACCCCTCCACTTT. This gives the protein CASSYSGTGDSPLHF.

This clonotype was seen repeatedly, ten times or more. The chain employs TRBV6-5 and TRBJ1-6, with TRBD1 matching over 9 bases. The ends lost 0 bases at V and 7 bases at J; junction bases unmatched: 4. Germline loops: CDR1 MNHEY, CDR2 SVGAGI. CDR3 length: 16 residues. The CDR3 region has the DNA TGTGCCAGCAGTTACTCGATGGGGACAGGGAATTCACCCCTCCACTTT. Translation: CASSYSMGTGNSPLHF.

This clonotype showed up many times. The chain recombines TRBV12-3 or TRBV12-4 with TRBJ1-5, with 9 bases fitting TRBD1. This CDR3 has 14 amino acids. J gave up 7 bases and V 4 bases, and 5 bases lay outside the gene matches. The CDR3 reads CASSSGQGWQPQHF. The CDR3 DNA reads TGTGCCAGCAGTTCGGGACAGGGTTGGCAGCCCCAGCATTTT.

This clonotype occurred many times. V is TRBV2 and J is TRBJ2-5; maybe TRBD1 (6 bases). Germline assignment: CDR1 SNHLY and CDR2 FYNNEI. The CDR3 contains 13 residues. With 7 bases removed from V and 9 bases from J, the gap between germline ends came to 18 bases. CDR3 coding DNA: TGTGCCAGCATCCGTGGGCCAGGGGCGGCCCAGTACTTC. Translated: CASIRGPGAAQYF.

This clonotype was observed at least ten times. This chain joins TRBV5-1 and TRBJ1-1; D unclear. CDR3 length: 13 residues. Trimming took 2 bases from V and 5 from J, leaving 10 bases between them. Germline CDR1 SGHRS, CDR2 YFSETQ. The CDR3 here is CASSLEQRTEAFF. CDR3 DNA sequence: TGCGCCAGCAGCTTAGAGCAGCGTACTGAAGCTTTCTTT.

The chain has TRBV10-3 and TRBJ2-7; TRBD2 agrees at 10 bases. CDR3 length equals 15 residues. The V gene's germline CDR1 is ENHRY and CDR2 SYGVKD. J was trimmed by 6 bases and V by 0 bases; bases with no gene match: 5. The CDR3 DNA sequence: TGTGCCATCAGTGAGTCGAGGCTAGCGGGAGCCGAGCAGTACTTC. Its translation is CAISESRLAGAEQYF.

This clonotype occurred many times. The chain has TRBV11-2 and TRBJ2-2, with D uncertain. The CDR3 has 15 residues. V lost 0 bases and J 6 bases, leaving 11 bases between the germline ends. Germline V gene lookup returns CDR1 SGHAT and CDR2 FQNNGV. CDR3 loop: CASSLDRSGAGELFF. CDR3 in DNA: TGTGCCAGCAGCTTAGATCGGTCTGGGGCCGGGGAGCTGTTTTTT.

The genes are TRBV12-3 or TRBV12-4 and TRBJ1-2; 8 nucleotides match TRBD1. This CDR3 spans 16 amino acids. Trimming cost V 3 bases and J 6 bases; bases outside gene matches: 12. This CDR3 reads CASSFARTGKIDGYTF. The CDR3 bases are TGTGCCAGCAGTTTCGCCCGGACAGGGAAGATTGATGGCTACACCTTC.

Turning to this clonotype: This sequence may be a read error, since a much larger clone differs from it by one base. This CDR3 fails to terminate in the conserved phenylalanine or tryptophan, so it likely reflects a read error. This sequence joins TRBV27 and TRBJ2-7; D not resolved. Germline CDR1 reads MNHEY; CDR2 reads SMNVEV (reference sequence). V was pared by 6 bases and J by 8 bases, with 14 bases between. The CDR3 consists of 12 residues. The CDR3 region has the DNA TGTGCCAGCAGCCCTGGTGGGGTGAAGCAGTACTTA. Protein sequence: CASSPGGVKQYL.

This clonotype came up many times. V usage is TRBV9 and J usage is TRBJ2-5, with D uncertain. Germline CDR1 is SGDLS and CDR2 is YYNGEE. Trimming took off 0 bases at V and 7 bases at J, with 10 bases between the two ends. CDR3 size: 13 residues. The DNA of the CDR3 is TGTGCCAGCAGCGTAGTCGACGGTGGGACCCAGTACTTC. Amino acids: CASSVVDGGTQYF.

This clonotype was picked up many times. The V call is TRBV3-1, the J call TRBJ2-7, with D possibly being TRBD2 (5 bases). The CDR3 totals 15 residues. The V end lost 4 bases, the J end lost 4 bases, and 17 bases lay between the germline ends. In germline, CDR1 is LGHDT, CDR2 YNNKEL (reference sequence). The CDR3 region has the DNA TGTGCCAGCAGCCGGAATCCGGACTTCCAGTACGAGCAGTACTTC. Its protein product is CASSRNPDFQYEQYF.

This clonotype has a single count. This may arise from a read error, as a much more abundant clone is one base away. The chain's CDR3 is CASRLTSGCSYEQYF. The CDR3 region has the DNA TGTGCCAGCAGACTAACTAGCGGGTGCTCCTACGAGCAGTACTTC. The rearrangement joins TRBV12-3 or TRBV12-4 to TRBJ2-7; 9 positions agree with TRBD2. V trimming: 6 bases; J trimming: 0 bases; junction bases outside the gene matches: 6. CDR3 length: 15 residues.

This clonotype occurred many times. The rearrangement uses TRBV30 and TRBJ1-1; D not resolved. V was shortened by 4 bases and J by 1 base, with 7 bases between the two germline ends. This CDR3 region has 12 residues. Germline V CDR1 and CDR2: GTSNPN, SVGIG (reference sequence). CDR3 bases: TGTGCCTGGACGCCCCGGAACACTGAAGCTTTCTTT. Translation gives CAWTPRNTEAFF.

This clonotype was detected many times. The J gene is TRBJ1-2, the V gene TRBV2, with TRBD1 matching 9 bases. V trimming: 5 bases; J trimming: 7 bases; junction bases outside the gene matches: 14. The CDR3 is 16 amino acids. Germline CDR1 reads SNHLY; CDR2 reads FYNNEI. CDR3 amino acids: CASSNEIGDRVSGYTF. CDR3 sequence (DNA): TGTGCCAGCAGTAATGAAATAGGGGACAGGGTATCTGGCTACACCTTC.

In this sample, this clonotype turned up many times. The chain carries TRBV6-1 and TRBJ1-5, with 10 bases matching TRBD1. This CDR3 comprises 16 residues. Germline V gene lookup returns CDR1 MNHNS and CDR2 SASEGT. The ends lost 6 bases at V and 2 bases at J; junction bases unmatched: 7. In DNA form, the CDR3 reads TGTGCCAGCAGCCAGGCCGGGACAGGGGGCAATCAGCCCCAGCATTTT. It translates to CASSQAGTGGNQPQHF.

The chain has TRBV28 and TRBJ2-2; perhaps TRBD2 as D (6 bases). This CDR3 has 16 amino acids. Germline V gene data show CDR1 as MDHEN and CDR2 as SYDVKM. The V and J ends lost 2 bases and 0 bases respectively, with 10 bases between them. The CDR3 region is CASSLPGLTNTGELFF. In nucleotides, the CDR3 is TGTGCCAGCAGTTTACCGGGACTTACGAACACCGGGGAGCTGTTTTTT.